The source of this T cell receptor beta chain is a study of cytomegalovirus exposure and HLA in healthy donors. Whole-study context: Roughly 92 million unique TCRs, all from HLA-typed donors, were included in an early release of the data. The study's findings and limits: In a later analysis, CMV-associated beta chains were mostly HLA-associated, it appeared. In an earlier analysis, in some 500 donors, most V segments appeared productive either ~87% or ~30% of the time.

Concerning this clone: What it binds is unknown.

In the PCR, 60 Vbeta and 13 Jbeta primers were used. Profiled with immunoSEQ multiplex PCR; TCRdb holds only in-frame clones, not every one. The data show some 130,000 clones, with over 65% seen just once and approximately 3.5% held by the top ten. The receptor was derived from a woman aged 30 to 39 in good health and CMV-seropositive. Sequenced sample: PBMCs.

The CDR3 DNA reads TGTGCCAGTAAGGCGGGGGATGGTGTTGGCAATCAGCCCCAGCATTTT. This sequence encodes CASKAGDGVGNQPQHF. The chain uses TRBV19 and TRBJ1-5; tentatively, D is TRBD1 (5 bases). The CDR3 sequence is 16 residues long. The germline gives CDR1 LNHDA, CDR2 SQIVND (reference sequence). V was pared by 7 bases and J by 2 bases, with 18 bases between. The full variable domain, rest sourced from reference TRBV19 and TRBJ1-5, is DGGITQSPKYLFRKEGQNVTLSCEQNLNHDAMYWYRQDPGQGLRLIYYSQIVNDFQKGDIAEGYSVSREKKESFPLTVTSAQKNPTAFYLCASKAGDGVGNQPQHFGDGTRLSIL.